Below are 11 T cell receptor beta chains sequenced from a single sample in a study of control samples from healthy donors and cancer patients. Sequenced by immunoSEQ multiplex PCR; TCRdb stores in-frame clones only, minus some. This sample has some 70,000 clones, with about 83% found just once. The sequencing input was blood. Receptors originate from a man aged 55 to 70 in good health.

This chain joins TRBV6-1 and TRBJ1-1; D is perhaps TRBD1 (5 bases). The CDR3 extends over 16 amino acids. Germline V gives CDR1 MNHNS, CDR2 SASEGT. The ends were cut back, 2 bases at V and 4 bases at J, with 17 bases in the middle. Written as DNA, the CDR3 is TGTGCCAGCAGTGAACAGGGTCCGTCCTTGGGCACTGAAGCTTTCTTT. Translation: CASSEQGPSLGTEAFF.

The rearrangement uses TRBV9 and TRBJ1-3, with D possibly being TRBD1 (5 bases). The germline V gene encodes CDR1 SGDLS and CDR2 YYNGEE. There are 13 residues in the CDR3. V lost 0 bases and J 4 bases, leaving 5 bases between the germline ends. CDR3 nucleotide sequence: TGTGCCAGCAGCGTAGAGGGGGGAAACACCATATATTTT. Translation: CASSVEGGNTIYF.

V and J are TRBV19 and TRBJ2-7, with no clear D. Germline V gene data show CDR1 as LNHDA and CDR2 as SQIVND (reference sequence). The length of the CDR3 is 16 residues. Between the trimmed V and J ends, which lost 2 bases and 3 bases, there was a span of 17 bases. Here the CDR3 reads CASSITLQTTLYEQYF. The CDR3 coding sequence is TGTGCCAGTAGTATAACCCTACAAACCACCCTCTACGAGCAGTACTTC.

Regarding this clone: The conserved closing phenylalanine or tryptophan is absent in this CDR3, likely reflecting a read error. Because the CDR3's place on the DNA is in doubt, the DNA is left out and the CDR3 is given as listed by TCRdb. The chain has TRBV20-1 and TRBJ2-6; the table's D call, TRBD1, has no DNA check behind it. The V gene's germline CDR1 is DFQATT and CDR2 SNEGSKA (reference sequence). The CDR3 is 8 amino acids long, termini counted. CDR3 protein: CSAREGLQ.

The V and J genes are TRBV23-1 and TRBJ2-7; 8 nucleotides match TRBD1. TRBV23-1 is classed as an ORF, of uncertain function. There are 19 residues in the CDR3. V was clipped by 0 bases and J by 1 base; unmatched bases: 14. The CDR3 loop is CASSQSRGRGLFESYEQYF. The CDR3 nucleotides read TGCGCCAGCAGTCAATCGAGGGGCAGGGGGCTATTCGAGTCCTACGAGCAGTACTTC.

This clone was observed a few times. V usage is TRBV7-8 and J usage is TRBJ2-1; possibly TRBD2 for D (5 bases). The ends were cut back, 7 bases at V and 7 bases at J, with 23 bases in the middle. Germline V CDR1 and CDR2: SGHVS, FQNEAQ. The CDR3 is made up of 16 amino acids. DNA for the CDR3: TGTGCCAGCACCCTTAGCTCCCAGCGGCGGGTAAATGAGCAGTTCTTC. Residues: CASTLSSQRRVNEQFF.

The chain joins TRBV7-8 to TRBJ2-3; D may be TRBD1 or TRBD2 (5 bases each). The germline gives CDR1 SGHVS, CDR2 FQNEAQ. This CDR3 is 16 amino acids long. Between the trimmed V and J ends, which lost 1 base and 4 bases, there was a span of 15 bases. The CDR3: CASSLGTTGTADTQYF. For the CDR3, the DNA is TGTGCCAGCAGCTTAGGGACAACCGGGACGGCAGATACGCAGTATTTT.

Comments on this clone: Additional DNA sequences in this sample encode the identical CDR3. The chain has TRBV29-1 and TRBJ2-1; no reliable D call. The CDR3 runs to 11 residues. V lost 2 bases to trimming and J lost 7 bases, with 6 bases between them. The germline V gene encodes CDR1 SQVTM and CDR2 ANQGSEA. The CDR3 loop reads CSVETGNEQFF. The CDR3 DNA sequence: TGCAGCGTTGAAACGGGTAATGAGCAGTTCTTC.

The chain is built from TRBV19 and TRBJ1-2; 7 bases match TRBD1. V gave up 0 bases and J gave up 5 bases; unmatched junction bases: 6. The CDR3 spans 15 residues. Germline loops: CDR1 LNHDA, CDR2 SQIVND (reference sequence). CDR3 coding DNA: TGTGCCAGTAGTATAGAAGGCGGACAGGATTATGGCTACACCTTC. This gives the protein CASSIEGGQDYGYTF. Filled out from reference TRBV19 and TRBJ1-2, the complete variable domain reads DGGITQSPKYLFRKEGQNVTLSCEQNLNHDAMYWYRQDPGQGLRLIYYSQIVNDFQKGDIAEGYSVSREKKESFPLTVTSAQKNPTAFYLCASSIEGGQDYGYTFGSGTRLTVV.

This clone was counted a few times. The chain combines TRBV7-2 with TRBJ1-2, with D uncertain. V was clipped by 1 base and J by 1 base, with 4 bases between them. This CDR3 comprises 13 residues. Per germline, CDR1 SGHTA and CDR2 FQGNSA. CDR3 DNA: TGTGCCAGCAGCTTAGGGGGTAACTATGGCTACACCTTC. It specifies CASSLGGNYGYTF.

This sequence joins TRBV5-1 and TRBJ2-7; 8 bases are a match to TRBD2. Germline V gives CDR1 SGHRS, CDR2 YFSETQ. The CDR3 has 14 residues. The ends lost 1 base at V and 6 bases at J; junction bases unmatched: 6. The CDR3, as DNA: TGCGCCAGCAGCTTGTCGGGAGGGCCTTTCGAGCAGTACTTC. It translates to CASSLSGGPFEQYF.